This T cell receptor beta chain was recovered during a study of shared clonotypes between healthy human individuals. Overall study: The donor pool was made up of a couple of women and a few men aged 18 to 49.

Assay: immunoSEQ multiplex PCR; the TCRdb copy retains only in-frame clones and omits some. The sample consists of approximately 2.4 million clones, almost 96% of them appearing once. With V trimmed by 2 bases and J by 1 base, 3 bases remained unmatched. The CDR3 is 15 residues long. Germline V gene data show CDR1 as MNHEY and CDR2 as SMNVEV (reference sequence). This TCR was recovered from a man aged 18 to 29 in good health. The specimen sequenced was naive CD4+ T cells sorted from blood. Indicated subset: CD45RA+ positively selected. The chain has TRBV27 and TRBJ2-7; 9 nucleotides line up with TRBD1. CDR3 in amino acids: CASSLIGTGSYEQYF. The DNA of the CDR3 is TGTGCCAGCAGTTTAATTGGGACAGGGTCCTACGAGCAGTACTTC.